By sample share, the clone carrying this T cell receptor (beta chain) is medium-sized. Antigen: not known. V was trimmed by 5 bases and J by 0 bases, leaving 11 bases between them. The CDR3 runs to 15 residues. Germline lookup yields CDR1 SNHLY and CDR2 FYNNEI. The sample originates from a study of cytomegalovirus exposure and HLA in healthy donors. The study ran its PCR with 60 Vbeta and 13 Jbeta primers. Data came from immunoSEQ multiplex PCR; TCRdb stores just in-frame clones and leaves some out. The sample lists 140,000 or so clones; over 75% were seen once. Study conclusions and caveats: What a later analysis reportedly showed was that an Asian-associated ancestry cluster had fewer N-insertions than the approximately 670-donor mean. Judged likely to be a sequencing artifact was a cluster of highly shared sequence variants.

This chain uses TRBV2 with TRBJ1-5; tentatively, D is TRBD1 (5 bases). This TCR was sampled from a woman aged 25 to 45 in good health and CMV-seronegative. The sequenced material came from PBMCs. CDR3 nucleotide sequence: TGTGCCAGCAGTAGACAGAATCTTAGCAATCAGCCCCAGCATTTT. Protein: CASSRQNLSNQPQHF.